This passage covers 3 T cell receptor beta chains from one sample sequenced in a study of regulatory T cells in long-lasting Graves disease. Described time point: persistent/refractory GD, antithyroid drugs over 5 years with positive TRAb. RNA extracted from PBMCs served as the sequencing template. The authors built TCR beta libraries using iRepertoire HTBI primers and Arm-PCR of CDR3 regions. From the multiplex PCR reads, TCRdb called clonotypes with MiXCR, one entry per CDR3 protein. The sample records approximately 470,000 distinct CDR3 sequences, around 21% being singletons. Sequenced here: peripheral blood mononuclear cells (PBMCs), sampled when the disease was refractory, from a patient treated with antithyroid drugs. All receptors come from a female donor with Graves disease.

Only a few counts were recorded for this clonotype. This chain links TRBV7-2 with TRBJ1-1; D not resolved. From germline, CDR1 is SGHTA and CDR2 FQGNSA. Trimming took off 5 bases at V and 1 base at J, with 8 bases between the two ends. This CDR3 spans 13 amino acids. CDR3 in amino acids: CASSPTTNTEAFF. In DNA form, the CDR3 reads TGTGCCAGCAGCCCTACAACGAACACTGAAGCTTTCTTT.

A few counts support this clonotype. The rearrangement joins TRBV11-2 to TRBJ2-1; 14 nucleotides align to TRBD2. Trimming removed 3 bases from V and 2 bases from J; junction bases left unmatched: 6. The CDR3 has 18 residues. Germline CDR1 and CDR2: SGHAT and FQNNGV. In nucleotides, the CDR3 is TGTGCCAGCAGCTTGGTGGGACTAGCGGGAGTCGCCTACAATGAGCAGTTCTTC. This codes for CASSLVGLAGVAYNEQFF.

CDR3 DNA: TGCAGTGCTTCAGGACTAGCGGAAAACACCGGGGAGCTGTTTTTT. It specifies CSASGLAENTGELFF. V is TRBV20-1 and J is TRBJ2-2; 10 positions match TRBD2. With 5 bases clipped from V and 2 bases from J, the junction kept 5 bases outside the gene matches. CDR3 size: 15 residues. CDR1 and CDR2 (germline): DFQATT, SNEGSKA (reference sequence).